This paragraph covers one T cell receptor beta chain sequence. This clonotype was found a few times. Its target antigen remains unknown. Per-nucleotide qualities are absent, and no much larger clonotype sits a single base away. Sample treatment or condition, as interpreted from the label and publication: allogeneic hematopoietic cell transplantation with graft depleted of TCRalphabeta T cells and CD19 B cells. The children who served as transplant recipients had been given grafts of TCRalphabeta/CD19-depleted allogeneic hematopoietic cells. Libraries were made using PCR. TCRdb records Illumina HiSeq 2500 as the sequencer. To normalize quantification of the TCRbeta repertoire, the TCR libraries were built with molecular barcoding that relied on unique molecular identifiers. In-frame beta chains were kept once TCRdb had trimmed the public reads at Q25 with fastp and called clones with MiXCR. Rows with one shared CDR3 protein collapse into an entry with the most common genes and DNA. Recorded for this sample are around 420,000 distinct CDR3 sequences; about 17% of them occurred a single time. In total, the top ten clones hold roughly 29% of the sample.

The data belong to a study of T-cell reconstitution after alpha-beta-depleted transplantation in children (dated by TCRdb to the mid-2010s). About the full investigation: Using TCR repertoire profiling, the study followed T-cell immune reconstitution in a quantitative way in children after TCRalphabeta/CD19-depleted allogeneic hematopoietic cell transplantation.

V gives up 2 bases and J gives up 2 bases, and the segment between their germline ends measures 18 bases. Sequences GTSNPN (CDR1) and SVGIG (CDR2) are obtained from the germline V gene (reference sequence). Its CDR3 holds 17 amino acids, cysteine through phenylalanine. Of the read, only the CDR3 DNA is kept; its 51 bases are in frame from base 1. Broader findings and caveats from the paper: In some patients, high TCRbeta diversity at day 60 was attributed to recipient T cells and intrathymic progenitors that had survived conditioning. About two months after transplant, the apparently early recovery of alphabetaT-cell counts reportedly depended on just several hundred clones that had expanded rapidly and came from non-depleted graft cells. The frequencies of hyperexpanded clones fell over the following months, and after one year, T-cell counts and TCRbeta diversity were mostly attributed to newly produced T cells.

The clonotype was recovered from a boy under three years old who had a stem cell transplant for Wiskott-Aldrich syndrome, so the T cells may come from the graft donor. The material sequenced was PBMCs, mostly from graft donor cells, taken 360 days after TCRalphabeta/CD19-depleted stem cell transplant. Recombination joined TRBV30 with TRBJ2-2; the D gene is perhaps TRBD1, from 6 matching bases. The sequence in DNA is TGTGCCTGGAGTCTTACCCCGACAGGAGATAACACCGGGGAGCTGTTTTTT. This encodes CAWSLTPTGDNTGELFF.